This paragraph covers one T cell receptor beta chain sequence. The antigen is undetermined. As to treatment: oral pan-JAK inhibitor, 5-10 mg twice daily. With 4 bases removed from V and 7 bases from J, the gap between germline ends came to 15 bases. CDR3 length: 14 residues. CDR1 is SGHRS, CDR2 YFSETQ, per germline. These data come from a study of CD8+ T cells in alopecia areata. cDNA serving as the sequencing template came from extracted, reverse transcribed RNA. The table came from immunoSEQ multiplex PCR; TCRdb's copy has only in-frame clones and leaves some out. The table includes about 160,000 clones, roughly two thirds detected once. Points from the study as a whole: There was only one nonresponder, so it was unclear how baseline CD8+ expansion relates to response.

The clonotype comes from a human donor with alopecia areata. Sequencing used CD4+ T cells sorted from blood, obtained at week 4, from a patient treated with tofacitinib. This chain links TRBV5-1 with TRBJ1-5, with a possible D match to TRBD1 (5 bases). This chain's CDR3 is CASSAGTEGQPQHF. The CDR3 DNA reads TGCGCCAGCAGCGCCGGGACGGAAGGCCAGCCCCAGCATTTT. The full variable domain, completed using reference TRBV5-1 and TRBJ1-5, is KAGVTQTPRYLIKTRGQQVTLSCSPISGHRSVSWYQQTPGQGLQFLFEYFSETQRNKGNFPGRFSGRQFSNSRSEMNVSTLELGDSALYLCASSAGTEGQPQHFGDGTRLSIL.